The 8 T cell receptor beta chains listed next were all sequenced from one sample in a study of neurological immune-mediated disorders. MiXCR, run by TCRdb on the 5' RACE reads, gives a single entry per CDR3 protein. The sample contains 50,000 or so distinct CDR3 sequences, about 3.7% of which appear only once. The sample was PBMCs. These receptors were collected from a man between 40 and 49 years old with multiple sclerosis.

V and J are TRBV5-1 and TRBJ1-4, with TRBD1 identical over 7 bases. V lost 3 bases and J lost 8; bases outside the gene matches: 10. From germline, CDR1 is SGHRS and CDR2 YFSETQ. The CDR3 contains 15 residues. The DNA of the CDR3 is TGCGCCAGCAGCTCTTCGGTACAGGGGCCGGAAAAACTGTTTTTT. Amino acid sequence: CASSSSVQGPEKLFF.

This clonotype has a count of ten or more. V usage is TRBV20-1 and J usage is TRBJ1-4; D unclear. Germline CDR1 DFQATT, CDR2 SNEGSKA (reference sequence). CDR3 length: 11 residues. The ends were cut back, 5 bases at V and 5 bases at J, with 6 bases in the middle. The CDR3 sequence: CSAHQNEKLFF. The DNA of the CDR3 is TGCAGTGCTCATCAGAATGAAAAACTGTTTTTT.

In this sample, this clonotype turned up many times. CDR3 in amino acids: CAISGTGGGSGANVLTF. Here the CDR3 DNA reads TGTGCCATCAGTGGGACGGGGGGCGGCTCTGGGGCCAACGTCCTGACTTTC. The rearrangement links TRBV10-3 to TRBJ2-6, with D maybe TRBD2 (7 bases). The CDR3 extends over 17 amino acids. Germline-derived CDR1 and CDR2 are ENHRY and SYGVKD. Trimming shortened V by 4 bases and J by 0 bases, and 13 bases separated the two germline ends.

This clonotype was seen at least ten times. The V gene is TRBV6-2 or TRBV6-3, the J gene TRBJ1-5; D is possibly TRBD1 (6 bases). V lost 6 bases and J 0 bases, leaving 12 bases between the germline ends. The length of the CDR3 is 15 residues. CDR1 is MNHEY and CDR2 is SVGEGT in the germline V gene. The CDR3: CASSQGQYSNQPQHF. The CDR3 DNA follows: TGTGCCAGCAGCCAAGGACAGTATAGCAATCAGCCCCAGCATTTT.

This clonotype appeared many times. This chain joins TRBV19 and TRBJ1-1, with D uncertain. This CDR3 is 12 amino acids long. Trimming removed 4 bases at V and 6 bases at J, with 9 bases between. Germline CDR1 reads LNHDA; CDR2 reads SQIVND (reference sequence). In nucleotides, the CDR3 is TGTGCCAGTAGTAGCGAGTTTGCTGAAGCTTTCTTT. Translating gives CASSSEFAEAFF.

This clonotype was detected ten times or more. CDR3 nucleotides: TGTGCCAGCAGCGGGACTAGCGGGGGAACGGCCCAGTACTTC. Protein sequence: CASSGTSGGTAQYF. This chain connects TRBV7-2 to TRBJ2-5; 14 nucleotides align to TRBD2. Germline V gene data show CDR1 as SGHTA and CDR2 as FQGNSA. Trimming at V came to 5 bases and at J to 9 bases, leaving 5 bases not matched to a gene. The CDR3 is made up of 14 amino acids.

This clonotype came up many times. The V gene is TRBV6-5, the J gene TRBJ1-2; a possible D gene is TRBD1 (5 bases). The CDR3 length is 16 residues. Germline V gene lookup returns CDR1 MNHEY and CDR2 SVGAGI. Trimming left V 2 bases short and J 3 bases short, with 16 bases between. CDR3 sequence reads: CASSYEQAPGDYGYTF. The CDR3 DNA reads as TGTGCCAGCAGTTACGAACAGGCCCCGGGAGACTATGGCTACACCTTC.

This clonotype was counted many times. The genes are TRBV12-3 or TRBV12-4 and TRBJ2-1; unclear D gene. The germline V and J ends were trimmed by 1 base and 0 bases, with 10 bases remaining between them. This CDR3 contains 16 residues. The CDR3 coding sequence is TGTGCCAGCAGTTTAGAAAGTGGCTTCTCCTACAATGAGCAGTTCTTC. Its protein is CASSLESGFSYNEQFF.